Ten or more counts support the clone carrying this TCR beta chain. This sample is drawn from a study of read filtering for tumor transcriptome and immune sequencing. Study context: Whole-transcriptome libraries were prepared after DNase treatment.

The CDR3 runs 11 residues. V was cut by 4 bases and J by 14 bases, with 12 bases left in between. Germline CDR1 reads SGHTA; CDR2 reads FQGNSA. This library used around 400 ng RNA and molecular barcoded adaptors spanning alpha/delta and beta/gamma chains. From the reads, TCRdb called clonotypes with MiXCR, one entry per CDR3 protein. Of some 40,000 distinct CDR3 sequences listed, approximately 10% are singletons. The sequencing input was a population of CD138-negative cells sorted from bone marrow. The chain links TRBV7-2 to TRBJ2-1; no definite D call. This receptor was taken from a donor over 35 with multiple myeloma. CDR3 loop: CASSSDLIKFF. The CDR3 DNA reads as TGTGCCAGCAGCTCCGACCTAATTAAGTTCTTC.